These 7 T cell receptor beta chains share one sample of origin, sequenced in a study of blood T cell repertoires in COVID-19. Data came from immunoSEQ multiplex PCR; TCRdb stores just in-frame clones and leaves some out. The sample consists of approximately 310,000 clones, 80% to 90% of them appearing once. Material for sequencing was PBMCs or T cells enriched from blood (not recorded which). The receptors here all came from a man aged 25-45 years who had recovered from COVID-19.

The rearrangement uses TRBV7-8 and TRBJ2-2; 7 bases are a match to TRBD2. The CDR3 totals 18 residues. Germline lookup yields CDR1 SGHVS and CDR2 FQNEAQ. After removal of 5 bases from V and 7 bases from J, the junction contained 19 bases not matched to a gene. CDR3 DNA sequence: TGTGCCAGCAGCGGGGATGAGCGGAGCGGGGTCATCAGCGGGGAGCTGTTTTTT. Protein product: CASSGDERSGVISGELFF.

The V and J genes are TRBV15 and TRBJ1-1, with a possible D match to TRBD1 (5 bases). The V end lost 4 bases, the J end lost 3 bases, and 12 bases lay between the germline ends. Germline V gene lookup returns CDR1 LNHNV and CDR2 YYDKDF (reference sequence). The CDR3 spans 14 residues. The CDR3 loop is CATSTQGGYTEAFF. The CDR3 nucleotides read TGTGCCACCAGCACCCAGGGTGGGTACACTGAAGCTTTCTTT.

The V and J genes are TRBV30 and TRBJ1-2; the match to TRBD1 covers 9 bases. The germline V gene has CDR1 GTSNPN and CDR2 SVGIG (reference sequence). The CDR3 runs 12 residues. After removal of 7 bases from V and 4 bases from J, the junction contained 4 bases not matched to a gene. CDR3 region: CASGQGGYGYTF. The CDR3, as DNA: TGTGCCTCGGGACAGGGAGGCTATGGCTACACCTTC.

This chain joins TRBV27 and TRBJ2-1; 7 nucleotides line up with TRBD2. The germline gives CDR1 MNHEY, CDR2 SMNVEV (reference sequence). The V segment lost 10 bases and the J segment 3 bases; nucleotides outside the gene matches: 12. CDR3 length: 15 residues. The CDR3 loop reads CATRGVRGGYNEQFF. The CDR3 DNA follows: TGTGCCACCAGAGGGGTTCGCGGGGGCTACAATGAGCAGTTCTTC.

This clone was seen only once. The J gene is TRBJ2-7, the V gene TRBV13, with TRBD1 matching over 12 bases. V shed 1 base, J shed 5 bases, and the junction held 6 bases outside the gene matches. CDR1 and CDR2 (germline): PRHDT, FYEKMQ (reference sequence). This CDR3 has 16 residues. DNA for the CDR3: TGTGCCAGCAGCTTAGCCGGGACAGGGGGCTTCAACGAGCAGTACTTC. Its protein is CASSLAGTGGFNEQYF.

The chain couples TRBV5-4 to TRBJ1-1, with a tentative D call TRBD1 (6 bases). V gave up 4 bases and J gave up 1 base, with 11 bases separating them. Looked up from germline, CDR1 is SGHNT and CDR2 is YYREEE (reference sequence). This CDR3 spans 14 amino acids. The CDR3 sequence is CASSARDKNTEAFF. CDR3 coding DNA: TGTGCCAGCAGCGCCCGGGACAAGAACACTGAAGCTTTCTTT.

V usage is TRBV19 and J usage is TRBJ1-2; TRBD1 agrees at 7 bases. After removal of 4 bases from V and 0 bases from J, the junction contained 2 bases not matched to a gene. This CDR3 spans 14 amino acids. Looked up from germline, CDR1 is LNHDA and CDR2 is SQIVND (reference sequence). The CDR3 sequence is CASSTGGSNYGYTF. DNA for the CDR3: TGTGCCAGTAGTACAGGGGGATCTAACTATGGCTACACCTTC.